The 18 T cell receptor beta chains presented below share a single source sample, sequenced in a study of cytomegalovirus exposure and HLA in healthy donors. PCR employed 60 Vbeta and 13 Jbeta primers. The protocol was immunoSEQ multiplex PCR, while the TCRdb copy is restricted to in-frame clones and leaves out a portion. The repertoire consists of a few hundred thousand clones, with roughly four fifths occurring once and the leading ten covering roughly 2%. The specimen was PBMCs. The receptor source for this set is a woman aged 40 to 50 in good health and CMV-seropositive.

The J gene is TRBJ2-7, the V gene TRBV9; TRBD1 agrees at 9 bases. The CDR3 is 14 residues long. V dropped 2 bases and J dropped 7; count of bases not matched to a gene: 7. The germline CDR1 and CDR2 sequences are SGDLS and YYNGEE. As DNA, the CDR3 is TGTGCCAGCAGCGTGGGGGACAGGGAAGGGGAGCAGTACTTC. It encodes CASSVGDREGEQYF.

The chain is built from TRBV6-5 and TRBJ2-5; 7 bases match TRBD2. V lost 7 bases, J lost 7 bases, and 9 bases stayed unmatched. The germline gives CDR1 MNHEY, CDR2 SVGAGI. The CDR3 is made up of 13 amino acids. The CDR3 protein is CASTTSRSGTQYF. DNA of the CDR3: TGTGCCAGCACGACTAGCCGGTCGGGGACCCAGTACTTC.

The chain combines TRBV4-2 with TRBJ2-1, with D unresolved. V lost 4 bases and J 1 base, leaving 11 bases between the germline ends. The CDR3 is 15 amino acids. CDR1 LGHNA and CDR2 YNFKEQ come from the germline V gene. CDR3: CASSLTSGSYNEQFF. The CDR3 DNA is TGTGCCAGCAGCCTCACTTCGGGTTCCTACAATGAGCAGTTCTTC.

J is TRBJ2-3 and V is TRBV4-2; 7 bases are a match to TRBD1. CDR3 length equals 14 residues. Germline trimming cut 1 base from V and 6 bases from J; bases unmatched to any gene: 4. Germline lookup yields CDR1 LGHNA and CDR2 YNFKEQ. Written as DNA, the CDR3 is TGTGCCAGCAGCCAAGGGTTGACAGGGGATACGCAGTATTTT. Its protein is CASSQGLTGDTQYF.

V gene TRBV19 combines with J gene TRBJ2-5; possibly TRBD1 for D (6 bases). V shed 5 bases and J shed 1 base, with 14 bases lying between them. From germline, CDR1 is LNHDA and CDR2 SQIVND (reference sequence). This CDR3 is 15 amino acids long. CDR3 amino acids: CASSPYRVGQETQYF. The CDR3 DNA sequence: TGTGCCAGTAGTCCCTACAGGGTAGGCCAAGAGACCCAGTACTTC.

V gene TRBV6-4 combines with J gene TRBJ2-3; 11 positions match TRBD2. From germline, CDR1 is MRHNA and CDR2 SNTAGT. The CDR3 is 15 residues long. After removal of 4 bases from V and 3 bases from J, the junction contained 3 bases not matched to a gene. CDR3 protein: CASSAGTSGTDTQYF. CDR3 in DNA: TGTGCCAGCAGTGCCGGGACTAGCGGAACAGATACGCAGTATTTT.

The V and J genes are TRBV19 and TRBJ2-7, with 7 positions matching TRBD1. The CDR3 spans 17 residues. V gave up 4 bases and J gave up 4 bases; unmatched junction bases: 16. The germline gives CDR1 LNHDA, CDR2 SQIVND (reference sequence). CDR3 bases: TGTGCCAGTAGTACCCCCCAACCGGGACAGCAACCTTACGAGCAGTACTTC. This translates into CASSTPQPGQQPYEQYF.

V gene TRBV6-6 combines with J gene TRBJ1-2, with no clear D. CDR3 length: 16 residues. V was trimmed by 0 bases and J by 4 bases, leaving 15 bases between them. The germline CDR1 and CDR2 sequences are MNHNY and SVGAGI (reference sequence). CDR3 DNA: TGTGCCAGCAGTTACTCAACCAAGGAGACCCGCTATGGCTACACCTTC. This gives the protein CASSYSTKETRYGYTF.

The V and J genes are TRBV29-1 and TRBJ1-1, with 7 positions matching TRBD1. This CDR3 comprises 13 residues. Looked up from germline, CDR1 is SQVTM and CDR2 is ANQGSEA. Trimming cost V 6 bases and J 0 bases; bases outside gene matches: 4. DNA for the CDR3: TGCAGCGTCGCCGGGACAGTGAACACTGAAGCTTTCTTT. Translation gives CSVAGTVNTEAFF.

The chain joins TRBV18 to TRBJ2-5, with 7 bases matching TRBD1. The CDR3 is made up of 13 amino acids. Germline trimming cut 6 bases from V and 2 bases from J; bases unmatched to any gene: 3. The germline V gene encodes CDR1 KGHSH and CDR2 LQKENI. CDR3: CASSGTDQETQYF. The CDR3 nucleotides read TGTGCCAGCTCCGGGACAGATCAAGAGACCCAGTACTTC.

In this sample, this clone turned up once. The chain is built from TRBV27 and TRBJ2-5; TRBD1 agrees at 11 bases. Germline values: CDR1 MNHEY, CDR2 SMNVEV (reference sequence). The CDR3 totals 16 residues. J was trimmed by 3 bases and V by 4 bases; bases with no gene match: 7. CDR3 coding DNA: TGTGCCAGCAGTTGGGGGACAGGGGGGCTTAAAGAGACCCAGTACTTC. This translates into CASSWGTGGLKETQYF.

This chain joins TRBV27 and TRBJ2-3; 7 bases match TRBD2. The CDR3 has 13 residues. Germline values: CDR1 MNHEY, CDR2 SMNVEV (reference sequence). With 8 bases clipped from V and 0 bases from J, the junction kept 2 bases outside the gene matches. Written as DNA, the CDR3 is TGTGCCAGCGCACTAGCGAGCACAGATACGCAGTATTTT. It translates to CASALASTDTQYF.

V and J are TRBV5-8 and TRBJ2-7; 14 bases agree with TRBD2. Trimming removed 0 bases from V and 7 bases from J; junction bases left unmatched: 6. The germline CDR1 and CDR2 sequences are SGHTS and YDEGEE. The CDR3 length is 16 residues. The CDR3 is CASSLGGLAGVKEQYF. The CDR3 nucleotides read TGTGCCAGCAGCTTGGGGGGACTAGCGGGAGTCAAAGAGCAGTACTTC.

The chain has TRBV28 and TRBJ1-3; D is undetermined. CDR3 length: 13 residues. The V gene lost 9 bases and the J gene lost 5 bases, with 14 bases spanning the gap. From germline, CDR1 is MDHEN and CDR2 SYDVKM. The CDR3 region is CASKFSSRNTIYF. CDR3 coding DNA: TGTGCCAGTAAATTTTCCTCCCGAAACACCATATATTTT.

V and J are TRBV28 and TRBJ1-2; TRBD1 matches 10 bases. The V and J ends lost 6 bases and 4 bases, in that order; junction bases with no gene match: 8. Germline V gene sequence: CDR1 MDHEN, CDR2 SYDVKM. The CDR3 spans 15 residues. The CDR3 bases are TGTGCCAGCAGACCACCTGGGGACAGGGGCTATGGCTACACCTTC. It specifies CASRPPGDRGYGYTF.

This sequence joins TRBV28 and TRBJ1-5; D may be TRBD1 (5 bases). The CDR3 has 16 residues. The germline gives CDR1 MDHEN, CDR2 SYDVKM. The V end was cut by 2 bases, the J end by 4 bases, with 15 bases between. The CDR3: CASSLVGQARNQPQHF. CDR3 coding DNA: TGTGCCAGCAGTTTAGTGGGGCAGGCGAGAAATCAGCCCCAGCATTTT.

V usage is TRBV6-1 and J usage is TRBJ2-4; 7 nucleotides align to TRBD1. Germline V gene sequence: CDR1 MNHNS, CDR2 SASEGT. This CDR3 region has 15 residues. The V segment lost 6 bases and the J segment 1 base; nucleotides outside the gene matches: 6. CDR3 coding DNA: TGTGCCAGCAGCCCGGGACAGACGGCCAAAAACATTCAGTACTTC. Its translation: CASSPGQTAKNIQYF.

The chain combines TRBV29-1 with TRBJ1-2; D possibly corresponds to TRBD1 (5 bases). V was trimmed by 0 bases and J by 3 bases, leaving 17 bases between them. Germline assignment: CDR1 SQVTM and CDR2 ANQGSEA. The CDR3 has 16 residues. CDR3 nucleotide sequence: TGCAGCGTTGAAGATCCCCGGGCAGGGAACGACTATGGCTACACCTTC. It is translated as CSVEDPRAGNDYGYTF.